In its sample, the clone carrying this T cell receptor beta chain was seen a few times. Its antigen is unknown. CDR1 and CDR2 (germline): WSHSY, SAAADI. The CDR3 extends over 14 amino acids. The V gene end was trimmed by 4 bases and the J gene end by 6 bases; junction bases not matched to a gene: 4. The sample comes from a study of cytomegalovirus exposure and HLA in healthy donors. These donors were members of the roughly 130-subject validation cohort, a group separate from the roughly 670-subject first cohort. Study-level findings and limits: Associated with cytomegalovirus, according to the listing, were 150 to 200 TCR beta chains. The dataset shows that most TCR sequences were rare, while some public TCRs occurred in many donors.

TCRdb's table, derived via immunoSEQ multiplex PCR, lists solely in-frame clones and lacks some. The sample has more than 85,000 clones; roughly 90% are singletons. This sequence joins TRBV10-2 and TRBJ2-7, with TRBD1 matching 12 bases. The clonotype comes from a woman younger than 35 in good health and CMV-seronegative. The sequencing sample was made of PBMCs. The CDR3 DNA sequence: TGCGCCAGCAGTGGAGGGACAGGGGGCACCGAGCAGTACTTC. This sequence encodes CASSGGTGGTEQYF.